This T cell receptor (beta chain) derives from a study of neoadjuvant anti-PD-1 for oral cavity cancer. Study-wide background: Patients without progression received a fourth nivolumab dose around day 43, then surgical resection on days 50-56. Overall study findings and caveats: TCR analyses covered only three patients per response group.

These newly diagnosed stage II-IVA oral cavity squamous cell carcinoma patients had no prior systemic or radiation treatment. Blood cells were analyzed directly, without culture or expansion. Of note for this clone: Its matching antigen is unknown.

Some clones are missing from TCRdb's copy, which holds only in-frame ones; the method was immunoSEQ multiplex PCR. The sample records 6,900 or so clones, about 70% being singletons. The CDR3 covers 15 residues. Germline CDR1 LNHDA, CDR2 SQIVND (reference sequence). V lost 6 bases, J lost 7 bases, and 18 bases lay in between. This material consisted of PBMCs, taken before nivolumab (anti-PD-1) treatment. The sequence was obtained from a person aged 35-79 years with oral cavity squamous cell carcinoma. The chain recombines TRBV19 with TRBJ2-2; D is perhaps TRBD2 (7 bases). The CDR3 DNA reads as TGTGCCAGTAGCTTCCCGGGCGGGGGCAGCGGGGAGCTGTTTTTT. Protein product: CASSFPGGGSGELFF.